This TCR beta chain was profiled in a study of blood T cell repertoires in COVID-19 (dated by TCRdb to about 2020). Background on the whole study: The collaborator samples originated in the United States, Italy and Spain and spanned the acute and convalescent phases of COVID-19. Samples were obtained from the ongoing ImmuneRACE study (first 160 participants) and from about 1,300 subjects provided by 6 global collaborators. The sample metadata nearly always contained a de-identified subject ID, COVID-19 status, age in years and sex. The prospective study material was composed of cDNA or gDNA derived from T cells, B-cell-depleted T cells, or PBMCs. Where available, HLA class I and class II types were taken from metadata supplied by the sample provider and were not determined by assay-based typing. Deeply sampled blood TCRbeta repertoires from subjects exposed to, actively infected with, or recovered from COVID-19 were included in the dataset. The repertoires were released in a freely available public database intended as a resource for research on the immune response to SARS-CoV-2.

From a lookup of the germline V gene, CDR1 and CDR2 are SQVTM and ANQGSEA. Spanning cysteine to phenylalanine, the CDR3 consists of 13 amino acids. Just CDR3 DNA is preserved here, 39 bases in frame from base 1. Trimming removed 3 bases from V and 2 bases from J, leaving 10 bases between the germline ends. With regard to this clone: The antigen this receptor binds is unknown. No clone much larger than this one lies a single base away; base qualities are absent.

General study outcomes and caveats: The amount of clinical and demographic metadata varied by source and participant and was provided uncurated.

The immunoSEQ Assay, a bias-controlled multiplex PCR, was used to amplify TCRbeta CDR3 regions from genomic DNA. Concerning the study's data processing: Within the assay, amplification of reference gene primers was used to estimate how many nucleated cells each sample contained. To quantify the absolute abundance of each unique TCRbeta CDR3 rearrangement, sequence reads were collapsed and filtered. For each sample, productive Simpson clonality was calculated as the square root of Simpson's diversity index over productive rearrangements. The table was pulled from immuneACCESS by TCRdb, which kept in-frame rearrangements only. Such tables lose some clones; where checked, under half of the loss comes from unresolved V genes, and the rest has no known cause. D and trimming were read from the DNA, whereas the V and J calls and clone size are those reported in that table. The table for this sample lists 40,000 to 55,000 clones; around 84% of them were counted only once. The ten largest clones take up less than 10% of the sample.

Whole blood was collected in K2EDTA tubes by collaborating institutions according to the institutions' own protocols. For TCRbeta analysis, collaborators shipped samples as frozen whole blood, isolated PBMCs, or DNA extracted from either of those sample types. The rearrangement combines TRBV29-1 with TRBJ2-5; the D gene is possibly TRBD1, with 5 bases matching. This receptor was obtained from a human donor in a cohort sampled during active COVID-19. Material: peripheral blood. The CDR3 region: CSVDRQTQETQYF. The sequence in DNA is TGCAGCGTTGATAGACAGACACAAGAGACCCAGTACTTC.